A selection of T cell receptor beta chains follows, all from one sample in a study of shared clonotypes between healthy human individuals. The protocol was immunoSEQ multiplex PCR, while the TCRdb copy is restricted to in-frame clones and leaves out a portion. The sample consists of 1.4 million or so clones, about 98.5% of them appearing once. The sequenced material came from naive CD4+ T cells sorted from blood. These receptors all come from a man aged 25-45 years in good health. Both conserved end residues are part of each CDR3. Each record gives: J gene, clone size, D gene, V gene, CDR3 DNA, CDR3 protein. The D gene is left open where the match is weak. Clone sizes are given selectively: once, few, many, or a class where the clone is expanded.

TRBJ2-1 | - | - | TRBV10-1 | TGCGCCACTTCGGACTCTTACAATGAGCAGTTCTTC | CATSDSYNEQFF
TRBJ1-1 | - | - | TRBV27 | TGTGCCAGCAGTTTATCGACGGGGCTGGCTGAAGCTTTCTTT | CASSLSTGLAEAFF
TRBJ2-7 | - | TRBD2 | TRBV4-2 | TGTGCCAGCAGCCAAGGGGGCGGGAGCTCTTACGAGCAGTACTTC | CASSQGGGSSYEQYF
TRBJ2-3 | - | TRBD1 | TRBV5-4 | TGTGCCAGCGGCGAGGGGACAGGGAACACAGATACGCAGTATTTT | CASGEGTGNTDTQYF
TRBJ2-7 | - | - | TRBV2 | TGTGCCAGCAAAACCGGGGGCCCCTACGAGCAGTACTTC | CASKTGGPYEQYF
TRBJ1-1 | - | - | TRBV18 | TGTGCCAGCTCACCACCGCAACTCCGGAACACTGAAGCTTTCTTT | CASSPPQLRNTEAFF
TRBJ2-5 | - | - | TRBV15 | TGTGCCACCAGCAGAGTGCCCCTGGGATCGGAGACCCAGTACTTC | CATSRVPLGSETQYF
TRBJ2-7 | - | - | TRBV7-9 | TGTGCCAGCAGCGGGAGTGGGACTTCTCCGCAGTACTTC | CASSGSGTSPQYF
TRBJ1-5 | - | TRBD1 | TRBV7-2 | TGTGCCAGCAGCCAGGGACAGGGGGCTGGTCGGCCCCAGCATTTT | CASSQGQGAGRPQHF
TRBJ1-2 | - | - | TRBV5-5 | TGTGCCAGCAGCTTGCCAGGGAACCTCTATGGCTACACCTTC | CASSLPGNLYGYTF
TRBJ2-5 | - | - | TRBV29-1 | TGCAGCGTTGTTCCCCGGACCCCAGAGACCCAGTACTTC | CSVVPRTPETQYF
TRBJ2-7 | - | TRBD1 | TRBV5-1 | TGCGCCAGCAGCGAATACAGGGGTGCGTACGAGCAGTACTTC | CASSEYRGAYEQYF
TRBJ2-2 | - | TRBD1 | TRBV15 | TGTGCCACCAGCAGAGGGACAGGGGGAGGATGGGTCACCGGGGAGCTGTTTTTT | CATSRGTGGGWVTGELFF
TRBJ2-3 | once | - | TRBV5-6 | TGTGCCAGCAGCTTGGACTACTTTATGACAGATACGCAGTATTTT | CASSLDYFMTDTQYF
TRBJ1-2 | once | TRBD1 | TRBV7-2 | TGTGCCAGCAGCTTAGTCCCCGGACAGGGGTATCGAGCTAACTATGGCTACACCTTC | CASSLVPGQGYRANYGYTF
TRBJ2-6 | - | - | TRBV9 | TGTGCCAGCAGCGTCGGGGGTTCTGGGGCCAACGTCCTGACTTTC | CASSVGGSGANVLTF
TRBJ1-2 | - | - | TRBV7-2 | TGTGCCAGCAGCCAGGAGCGCAGGGGCTATGGCTACACCTTC | CASSQERRGYGYTF
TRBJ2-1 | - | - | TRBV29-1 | TGCAGCGTTGAAGTTTCCGGACAGCCTAATCGGGGGTTACTCTACAATGAGCAGTTCTTC | CSVEVSGQPNRGLLYNEQFF
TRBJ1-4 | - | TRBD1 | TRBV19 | TGTGCCACCGAGACAGACAGGGGCGAAAAACTGTTTTTT | CATETDRGEKLFF
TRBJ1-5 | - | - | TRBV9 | TGTGCCAGCAGCGTAGGAGCGAGCAATCAGCCCCAGCATTTT | CASSVGASNQPQHF
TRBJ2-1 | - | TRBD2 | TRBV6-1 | TGTGCCAGCAGTGCCGGGCTAGCGGCCAGCTCCTACAATGAGCAGTTCTTC | CASSAGLAASSYNEQFF
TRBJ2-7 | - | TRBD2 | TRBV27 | TGTGCCAGCAGCTTTCTAGCGGGGTCCTACGAGCAGTACTTC | CASSFLAGSYEQYF
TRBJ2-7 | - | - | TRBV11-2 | TGTGCCAGCAGCCCGCACAGGAGGGGGGGCGGGTATCGCGAGCAGTACTTC | CASSPHRRGGGYREQYF
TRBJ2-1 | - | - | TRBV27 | TGTGCTACAGCAGGAGGGAGCTTGTACAATGAGCAGTTCTTC | CATAGGSLYNEQFF
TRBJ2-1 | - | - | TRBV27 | TGTGCCAGCGGGGCGGGATGGTGGAATGAGCAGTTCTTC | CASGAGWWNEQFF
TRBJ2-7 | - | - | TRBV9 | TGTGCCAGCGGTCAGGGCTCCTACGAGCAGTACTTC | CASGQGSYEQYF
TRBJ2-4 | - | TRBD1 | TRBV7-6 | TGTGCCAGCAGCCCGGGACAGGGGGCTGCCCAGTACTTC | CASSPGQGAAQYF
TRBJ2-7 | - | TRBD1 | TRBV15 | TGTGCCACCAGCAGAGTAGGGGGGACAGGTCACTACGAGCAGTACTTC | CATSRVGGTGHYEQYF
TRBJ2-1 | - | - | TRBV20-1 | TGCAGCGGGCTGGACCATGAGCAGTTCTTC | CSGLDHEQFF
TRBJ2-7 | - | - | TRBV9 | TGTGCCAGCAGCGTAGACCCCGGGGAGGTTAACGAGCAGTACTTC | CASSVDPGEVNEQYF
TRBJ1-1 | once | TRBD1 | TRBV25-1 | TGTGCCAGCAGTGCGACGGACAGGGGGAACACTGAAGCTTTCTTT | CASSATDRGNTEAFF
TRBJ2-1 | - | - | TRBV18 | TGTGCCAGCTCACCCGGGGCTCGGGGTTCAGGGACCTACAATGAGCAGTTCTTC | CASSPGARGSGTYNEQFF
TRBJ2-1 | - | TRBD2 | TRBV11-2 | TGTGCCAGCAGCTTAGATCAACGGACTAGCGGAGACAATGAGCAGTTCTTC | CASSLDQRTSGDNEQFF